This T cell receptor beta chain is from a study of shared clonotypes between healthy human individuals. Study-wide findings and caveats: Several donors shared about 4.5% of their naive CD4 clonotypes. Although depth was large, rarefaction showed that sequencing of the sorted subsets was incomplete.

Positive CCR7 selection of CD45RO-negative cells yielded the naive CD8 cells, and terminally differentiated effector memory CD45RA+ cells were excluded. Roughly 30,000 T cell genomes (around 200 ng DNA) went into each sorted-subset replicate. Original processing methods: ImmunoSEQ yielded junction-only sequences lacking quality scores, so filtering differed. Sequencing used immunoSEQ multiplex PCR; TCRdb keeps in-frame clones, though not all of them. V and J calls and clone size follow that table, whereas D and trimming were derived from the DNA. The data contain approximately 2,000,000 clones, 93% of them singletons. Regarding this clone: Antigen: not known.

Germline CDR1 reads SGDLS; CDR2 reads YYNGEE. Trimming cost V 3 bases and J 7 bases, with 14 bases left between them. The CDR3 consists of 13 residues. Sequencing input: naive CD8+ T cells from PBMCs. The V and J genes are TRBV9 and TRBJ2-7, with a tentative D call TRBD1 (5 bases). This receptor was taken from a man younger than 35 in good health. Some clones in this sample may be carry-over from other donors' samples. The CDR3 sequence: CASSARQTEEQYF. As DNA, the CDR3 is TGTGCCAGCAGCGCGCGACAGACTGAAGAGCAGTACTTC.